This TCR beta chain was captured in a study of T-cell reconstitution after alpha-beta-depleted transplantation in children (dated by TCRdb to the mid-2010s). Background on the whole study: The study quantitatively tracked T-cell immune reconstitution after TCRalphabeta/CD19-depleted allogeneic hematopoietic cell transplantation in children using TCR repertoire profiling. What the work shows at the level of the full study, not this receptor alone: Hyperexpanded clone frequencies declined over subsequent months; after one year, T-cell counts and TCRbeta diversity were mostly attributed to newly produced T cells. In some patients, high TCRbeta diversity at day 60 was attributed to recipient T cells and intrathymic progenitors that had survived conditioning. The apparently early alphabetaT-cell count recovery about two months after transplant was reportedly dependent on only several hundred rapidly expanded clones derived from non-depleted graft cells.

On this clonotype: This receptor's antigen is unknown. No much larger clone exists at a distance of one base, and base qualities are not known.

The meaning of the sample's treatment or condition label: allogeneic hematopoietic cell transplantation with graft depleted of TCRalphabeta T cells and CD19 B cells. TCRalphabeta/CD19-depleted allogeneic hematopoietic cell grafts were given to the transplant recipients, all of whom were children. According to the germline V gene (reference sequence), CDR1 reads DFQATT and CDR2 reads SNEGSKA. Spanning cysteine to phenylalanine, the CDR3 consists of 13 amino acids. Kept here is only the CDR3 DNA, which spans 39 bases and is read in frame from base 1. The library was produced with PCR. The data were produced on an Illumina HiSeq 2500. To normalize quantification of the TCRbeta repertoire, the TCR libraries were built with molecular barcoding that relied on unique molecular identifiers. TCRdb reprocessing: public reads trimmed at Q25 with fastp, clones called with MiXCR, in-frame beta chains kept. Identical CDR3 proteins give one entry, which carries the most common genes and DNA. Here the sample has about 210,000 distinct CDR3 sequences; over 15% occur a single time. Around two fifths of the sample is in the top ten clones.

The sequencing here drew on PBMCs, mostly from graft donor cells, taken 360 days after TCRalphabeta/CD19-depleted stem cell transplant. The V and J genes are TRBV20-1 and TRBJ2-7; the D gene is perhaps TRBD1 or TRBD2, as each covers 5 bases. This TCR derives from a male patient aged 2 to 10 who had a stem cell transplant for acute lymphoblastic leukemia, so the T cells may come from the graft donor. DNA sequence: TGCAGCTCAGGGAGAGCCGGCGGCCACGAGCAGTACTTC. Its translation is CSSGRAGGHEQYF.